A single sample gave rise to the 13 T cell receptor beta chains below, sequenced in a study of blood T cell repertoires in COVID-19. Produced via immunoSEQ multiplex PCR; TCRdb's table is partial and in-frame only. This table has about 190,000 clones, around three quarters appearing once. Sequencing was carried out using peripheral blood. These receptor sequences come from a man in his sixties with active or convalescent COVID-19.

As for this clone: The identical CDR3 is also encoded by other nucleotide sequences in the sample. The chain is built from TRBV9 and TRBJ2-1, with 11 bases aligning to TRBD2. CDR1 is SGDLS and CDR2 is YYNGEE in the germline V gene. The CDR3 totals 16 residues. V lost 2 bases and J lost 4; bases outside the gene matches: 5. The CDR3 nucleotides are TGTGCCAGCAGCGTGGGACTAGCGGTGGGGTACAATGAGCAGTTCTTC. Its translation: CASSVGLAVGYNEQFF.

The V gene is TRBV24-1, the J gene TRBJ2-3; 12 positions match TRBD2. The CDR3 length is 16 residues. Germline CDR1 and CDR2: KGHDR and SFDVKD. V shed 4 bases and J 3 bases; nucleotides not matched to a gene: 4. The CDR3 loop is CATSDDGTSGTDTQYF. Here the CDR3 DNA reads TGTGCCACCAGTGACGACGGGACTAGCGGGACAGATACGCAGTATTTT.

V gene TRBV4-3 combines with J gene TRBJ1-1; D is undetermined. The CDR3 runs 14 residues. With 3 bases removed from V and 4 bases from J, the gap between germline ends came to 12 bases. Per germline, CDR1 LGHNA and CDR2 YSLEER. The CDR3, as DNA: TGCGCCAGCAGCCAGGGCCTTTCCGGCACTGAAGCTTTCTTT. It translates to CASSQGLSGTEAFF.

The rearrangement joins TRBV7-9 to TRBJ2-1, with 8 bases lining up with TRBD2. Germline values: CDR1 SEHNR, CDR2 FQNEAQ (reference sequence). CDR3 size: 16 residues. The trim removed 5 bases at V and 3 bases at J, leaving 9 bases unmatched. The CDR3 is CASSPLSGKFYNEQFF. The DNA of the CDR3 is TGTGCCAGCAGCCCTCTTAGCGGGAAATTCTACAATGAGCAGTTCTTC.

The chain joins TRBV10-3 to TRBJ1-2, with 7 bases identical to TRBD1. V dropped 7 bases and J dropped 4; count of bases not matched to a gene: 6. In germline, CDR1 is ENHRY, CDR2 SYGVKD. The CDR3 consists of 13 residues. This CDR3 reads CAITRDRAYGYTF. The CDR3 DNA follows: TGTGCCATCACGCGAGACAGGGCCTATGGCTACACCTTC.

V and J are TRBV28 and TRBJ2-7; 7 bases match TRBD2. Germline CDR1 and CDR2: MDHEN and SYDVKM. The J segment lost 4 bases and the V segment lost 6 bases, leaving 12 bases of the junction unmatched. The CDR3 covers 15 residues. CDR3 region: CASRSPFREDYEQYF. DNA of the CDR3: TGTGCCAGCAGGTCCCCTTTTCGGGAGGATTACGAGCAGTACTTC.

This CDR3 is CASTSDRTYGYTF. The CDR3 DNA reads as TGTGCCAGCACCTCTGACAGGACCTATGGCTACACCTTC. The genes are TRBV7-2 and TRBJ1-2; D perhaps matches TRBD1 (6 bases). CDR1 SGHTA and CDR2 FQGNSA come from the germline V gene. The CDR3 is made up of 13 amino acids. Trimming took 7 bases from V and 4 from J, leaving 13 bases between them.

The chain recombines TRBV6-2 or TRBV6-3 with TRBJ1-1; weak D call: TRBD1 (5 bases). This CDR3 has 17 residues. CDR1 and CDR2 from the germline V gene are MNHEY and SVGEGT. V was cut by 4 bases and J by 4 bases, with 22 bases left in between. CDR3 region: CASSSYLTAGFVTEAFF. In DNA, the CDR3 is TGTGCCAGCAGTTCCTACTTGACAGCAGGTTTTGTCACTGAAGCTTTCTTT.

The chain employs TRBV4-2 and TRBJ2-3, with D possibly being TRBD1 (5 bases). The CDR3 loop spans 17 amino acids. Trimming took 0 bases from V and 1 from J, leaving 14 bases between them. The V gene's germline CDR1 is LGHNA and CDR2 YNFKEQ. CDR3 nucleotide sequence: TGTGCCAGCAGCCAAGATGGCGGCCTCAGGGGCACAGATACGCAGTATTTT. Protein: CASSQDGGLRGTDTQYF.

The CDR3 sequence: CASSVDGGSRGRETQYF. In DNA form, the CDR3 reads TGTGCCAGCAGCGTAGACGGGGGGTCAAGGGGTAGAGAGACCCAGTACTTC. The chain employs TRBV9 and TRBJ2-5; 7 positions agree with TRBD2. The CDR3 spans 17 residues. Germline V CDR1 and CDR2: SGDLS, YYNGEE. The V segment lost 0 bases and the J segment 4 bases; nucleotides outside the gene matches: 12.

The gene calls are TRBV28 and TRBJ2-2; 16 bases map to TRBD2. The length of the CDR3 is 20 residues. The germline V gene has CDR1 MDHEN and CDR2 SYDVKM. V shed 4 bases, J shed 7 bases, and the junction held 15 bases outside the gene matches. CDR3 amino acids: CASSSRPGTSGRAWSGELFF. The CDR3, as DNA: TGTGCCAGCAGTTCGCGACCGGGGACTAGCGGGAGGGCCTGGAGCGGGGAGCTGTTTTTT.

This sequence joins TRBV7-2 and TRBJ1-5; 8 bases are a match to TRBD1. This CDR3 has 15 residues. Germline trimming cut 5 bases from V and 3 bases from J; bases unmatched to any gene: 6. Germline lookup yields CDR1 SGHTA and CDR2 FQGNSA. The DNA of the CDR3 is TGTGCCAGCAGCCCCGCAGGGGGCCTCAATCAGCCCCAGCATTTT. It specifies CASSPAGGLNQPQHF.

The chain couples TRBV30 to TRBJ1-4, with TRBD1 identical over 7 bases. J lost 4 bases, V lost 8 bases, and 16 bases had no gene match. Per germline, CDR1 GTSNPN and CDR2 SVGIG (reference sequence). CDR3 length equals 16 residues. This CDR3 reads CAAPPRDSGYNEKLFF. The CDR3 nucleotides are TGTGCCGCTCCTCCTCGGGACAGCGGATATAATGAAAAACTGTTTTTT.